One sample yielded the 19 T cell receptor beta chains listed below, sequenced in a study of blood T cell repertoires in COVID-19. Using immunoSEQ multiplex PCR, the repertoire was profiled, and TCRdb retains in-frame clones only, with some absent. The sample yields tens of thousands of clones, 80% seen once. The sequencing input was peripheral blood. The receptors stem from a human donor in a cohort sampled during active COVID-19.

The chain uses TRBV28 and TRBJ2-1, with D tentatively TRBD2 (6 bases). V was trimmed by 5 bases and J by 8 bases, leaving 19 bases between them. This CDR3 spans 15 amino acids. CDR1 MDHEN and CDR2 SYDVKM come from the germline V gene. The CDR3 coding sequence is TGTGCCAGCAGTCTGCTAGGGACTCGGAAAGATGAGCAGTTCTTC. Amino acid sequence: CASSLLGTRKDEQFF.

Notes on this clone: One end of the junction varies from germline; a read error may be responsible. This chain connects TRBV7-3 to TRBJ2-1; 9 bases are a match to TRBD1. The CDR3 covers 15 residues. Looked up from germline, CDR1 is SGHTA and CDR2 is FQGTGA. CDR3 coding DNA: TGTGCCAGCAGCCTGGGGGACAGGGTGTACAGTGAGCAGTTCTTC. It specifies CASSLGDRVYSEQFF.

The CDR3 region is CASSRLAGREQFF. In DNA form, the CDR3 reads TGTGCCAGCAGTCGACTAGCGGGACGTGAGCAGTTCTTC. This chain links TRBV6-5 with TRBJ2-1; TRBD2 aligns across 11 bases. This CDR3 is built from 13 residues. Trimming at V came to 5 bases and at J to 9 bases, leaving 3 bases not matched to a gene. CDR1 and CDR2 from the germline V gene are MNHEY and SVGAGI.

Judged by abundance, this clone is medium-sized (0.01 to 0.1%). The chain employs TRBV24-1 and TRBJ2-1; possible D gene TRBD1, 6 bases. The CDR3 loop spans 12 amino acids. Germline lookup yields CDR1 KGHDR and CDR2 SFDVKD. The ends were cut back, 7 bases at V and 3 bases at J, with 6 bases in the middle. The DNA of the CDR3 is TGTGCCACCAGCAGGGGCTACAATGAGCAGTTCTTC. Translating it yields CATSRGYNEQFF.

J is TRBJ1-2 and V is TRBV21-1; TRBD1 is taken as the D call from the table, unchecked against the DNA. TRBV21-1 is a documented pseudogene. The CDR3 spans 14 residues. CDR3 nucleotide sequence: TGTGCCAGCAGCACTCCGGGACACAGCTATGGCTACACCTTC. As protein: CASSTPGHSYGYTF.

This chain links TRBV18 with TRBJ1-2; D unresolved. Germline V gene lookup returns CDR1 KGHSH and CDR2 LQKENI. V was clipped by 0 bases and J by 7 bases, with 12 bases between them. This CDR3 comprises 14 residues. In nucleotides, the CDR3 is TGTGCCAGCTCACCACCGGTGGCAGGCTTTGGCTACACCTTC. Translated, it gives CASSPPVAGFGYTF. The full variable domain, rest sourced from reference TRBV18 and TRBJ1-2, is NAGVMQNPRHLVRRRGQEARLRCSPMKGHSHVYWYRQLPEEGLKFMVYLQKENIIDESGMPKERFSAEFPKEGPSILRIQQVVRGDSAAYFCASSPPVAGFGYTFGSGTRLTVV.

The chain combines TRBV10-3 with TRBJ2-2; 8 bases agree with TRBD1. The CDR3 spans 18 residues. Germline trimming cut 6 bases from V and 1 base from J; bases unmatched to any gene: 13. Germline V gene data show CDR1 as ENHRY and CDR2 as SYGVKD. CDR3 nucleotide sequence: TGTGCCATCAGGAACTTAGGACAGGGAGTTGGGAACACCGGGGAGCTGTTTTTT. Its translation: CAIRNLGQGVGNTGELFF.

Concerning this clone itself: Other DNA sequences in the same sample also yield this CDR3. J is TRBJ2-5 and V is TRBV24-1, with 15 bases lining up with TRBD2. The trim removed 2 bases at V and 5 bases at J, leaving 2 bases unmatched. The germline V gene has CDR1 KGHDR and CDR2 SFDVKD. CDR3 size: 16 residues. CDR3 DNA sequence: TGTGCCACCAGTGATTCGGGACTAGCGGGGGGCGAGACCCAGTACTTC. Translation gives CATSDSGLAGGETQYF.

The chain joins TRBV11-2 to TRBJ2-7, with 13 positions matching TRBD2. Per the germline V gene, CDR1 is SGHAT and CDR2 is FQNNGV. Trimming took 2 bases from V and 4 from J; bases not matched to a gene: 11. The CDR3 covers 18 residues. Here the CDR3 DNA reads TGTGCCAGCAGCTTAATCTCTGGACTAGCGGGAGCCACTTACGAGCAGTACGTC. It is translated as CASSLISGLAGATYEQYV.

A few counts support this clone. The gene calls are TRBV15 and TRBJ1-1; TRBD1 agrees at 9 bases. Per germline, CDR1 LNHNV and CDR2 YYDKDF (reference sequence). V lost 0 bases, J lost 6 bases, and 8 bases stayed unmatched. This CDR3 has 16 residues. The CDR3 DNA reads TGTGCCACCAGCAGAGATCGGGGGACAGGGTACCCTGAAGCTTTCTTT. Its protein is CATSRDRGTGYPEAFF.

This clone was recorded a few times. The chain recombines TRBV6-4 with TRBJ2-3, with D unclear. V lost 8 bases and J lost 4, with 7 bases in between. This CDR3 region has 11 residues. The germline gives CDR1 MRHNA, CDR2 SNTAGT. The CDR3: CASRSADTQYF. The CDR3 nucleotides are TGTGCCAGCCGATCGGCAGATACGCAGTATTTT.

The V gene is TRBV29-1, the J gene TRBJ2-7; D remains ambiguous. V was pared by 7 bases and J by 1 base, with 23 bases between. The germline V gene encodes CDR1 SQVTM and CDR2 ANQGSEA. The CDR3 is made up of 16 amino acids. The CDR3 protein is CSAILPHRTISYEQYV. The CDR3 bases are TGCAGCGCTATCCTTCCCCATCGAACAATATCCTACGAGCAGTACGTC.

The chain uses TRBV6-1 and TRBJ2-3, with 8 bases lining up with TRBD2. CDR1 MNHNS and CDR2 SASEGT come from the germline V gene. The CDR3 extends over 17 amino acids. The junction had 7 bases not matched to a gene; V was cut back by 2 bases and J by 0 bases. DNA for the CDR3: TGTGCCAGCAGTGAAATCCTAGCGGGTTATAGCACAGATACGCAGTATTTT. Translated: CASSEILAGYSTDTQYF.

The chain has TRBV6-1 and TRBJ2-5; D unclear. The V end was cut by 3 bases, the J end by 5 bases, with 13 bases between. CDR1 MNHNS and CDR2 SASEGT come from the germline V gene. This CDR3 is built from 14 residues. This CDR3 reads CASSEAASQETQYF. As DNA, the CDR3 is TGTGCCAGCAGTGAGGCGGCAAGTCAGGAGACCCAGTACTTC.

The chain has TRBV15 and TRBJ2-1; 14 nucleotides line up with TRBD2. V was pared by 3 bases and J by 7 bases, with 5 bases of the junction left unmatched. The CDR3 runs 16 residues. The germline CDR1 and CDR2 sequences are LNHNV and YYDKDF (reference sequence). CDR3 nucleotides: TGTGCCACCAGCAGCCGCGGGACTAGCGGGAGTAATGAGCAGTTCTTC. Protein: CATSSRGTSGSNEQFF. The complete variable domain, with remaining parts taken from reference TRBV15 and TRBJ2-1, reads DAMVIQNPRYQVTQFGKPVTLSCSQTLNHNVMYWYQQKSSQAPKLLFHYYDKDFNNEADTPDNFQSRRPNTSFCFLDIRSPGLGDTAMYLCATSSRGTSGSNEQFFGPGTRLTVL.

The chain has TRBV6-6 and TRBJ2-7; D gene uncertain. V was cut by 2 bases and J by 3 bases, with 8 bases left in between. Germline V gene lookup returns CDR1 MNHNY and CDR2 SVGAGI (reference sequence). The CDR3 runs to 13 residues. In nucleotides, the CDR3 is TGTGCCAGCAGTTACGAGGCCCGCTACGAGCAGTACGTC. It encodes CASSYEARYEQYV.

This clone occurred once. The chain links TRBV19 to TRBJ1-3; the D gene is possibly TRBD1 (5 bases). CDR1 is LNHDA, CDR2 SQIVND, per germline (reference sequence). The CDR3 consists of 14 residues. Trimming stripped 4 bases from V and 4 bases from J, with 11 bases between. Here the CDR3 reads CASSSGARGNTIYF. CDR3 in DNA: TGTGCCAGTAGTAGCGGGGCGAGGGGAAACACCATATATTTT. Variable domain in full (rest from reference TRBV19 and TRBJ1-3): DGGITQSPKYLFRKEGQNVTLSCEQNLNHDAMYWYRQDPGQGLRLIYYSQIVNDFQKGDIAEGYSVSREKKESFPLTVTSAQKNPTAFYLCASSSGARGNTIYFGEGSWLTVV.

The rearrangement links TRBV28 to TRBJ1-2, with TRBD1 identical over 8 bases. CDR1 and CDR2 (germline): MDHEN, SYDVKM. The CDR3 totals 13 residues. The junction had 3 bases not matched to a gene; V was cut back by 6 bases and J by 3 bases. CDR3 sequence (DNA): TGTGCCAGCAGAGAACAGGGGGACTATGGCTACACCTTC. It codes for CASREQGDYGYTF.

The chain combines TRBV11-2 with TRBJ2-1; 8 bases match TRBD1. The J segment lost 8 bases and the V segment lost 0 bases, leaving 6 bases of the junction unmatched. This CDR3 has 15 residues. Germline V CDR1 and CDR2: SGHAT, FQNNGV. The CDR3 coding sequence is TGTGCCAGCAGCTTAGAAACCGGGACAGGCCATGAGCAGTTCTTC. Its translation is CASSLETGTGHEQFF.